A selection of T cell receptor beta chains follows, all from one sample in a study of a mutant IDH1 vaccine in newly diagnosed glioma. Antigens for these TCRs are unknown. Sequenced by immunoSEQ multiplex PCR; TCRdb stores in-frame clones only, minus some. The table shows fewer than 85,000 clones, with 70% to 90% occurring only once. This specimen was PBMCs, taken from a glioma patient whose treatment included an IDH1 peptide vaccine. The receptors stem from a man aged 35-49 years with glioma. The CDR3 runs from the conserved cysteine through the conserved F or W. D genes are given only for firm matches.

D	V	J	CDR3	DNA
.	TRBV4-3	TRBJ1-1	CASSQDPHPNTEAFF	TGCGCCAGCAGCCAAGATCCCCATCCGAACACTGAAGCTTTCTTT
.	TRBV28	TRBJ2-2	CASSSDYGELFF	TGTGCCAGCAGTTCAGATTATGGGGAGCTGTTTTTT
.	TRBV7-2	TRBJ2-7	CASSPGLRPFRPYEQYF	TGTGCCAGCAGCCCAGGGTTAAGGCCCTTTCGCCCCTACGAGCAGTACTTC
.	TRBV7-9	TRBJ2-7	CASSLNSGSSYEQYF	TGTGCCAGCAGCTTGAACAGTGGTAGCTCCTACGAGCAGTACTTC
.	TRBV7-7	TRBJ2-7	CASSLARAYEQYF	TGTGCTAGCAGCTTAGCGCGGGCCTACGAGCAGTACTTC
.	TRBV29-1	TRBJ1-4	CSVDKALIVEKLFF	TGCAGCGTTGACAAGGCCCTAATTGTTGAAAAACTGTTTTTT
.	TRBV10-3	TRBJ2-5	CAISEGQTPQETQYF	TGTGCCATCAGTGAGGGTCAGACTCCACAAGAGACCCAGTACTTC
TRBD2	TRBV5-8	TRBJ2-5	CASSQAGLIQETQYF	TGTGCCAGCAGCCAAGCGGGACTCATCCAAGAGACCCAGTACTTC
TRBD2	TRBV27	TRBJ2-5	CASRNFGGAGETQYF	TGTGCCAGCAGGAACTTCGGGGGGGCGGGGGAGACCCAGTACTTC
.	TRBV5-6	TRBJ1-2	CASSLKRAGYTF	TGTGCCAGCAGCTTAAAAAGAGCGGGCTACACCTTC
.	TRBV6-1	TRBJ1-1	CASSEAAGASEAFF	TGTGCCAGCAGTGAAGCTGCCGGCGCAAGTGAAGCTTTCTTT
TRBD1	TRBV6-5	TRBJ1-5	CASSLLTGINQPQHF	TGTGCCAGCAGTCTATTGACAGGGATCAATCAGCCCCAGCATTTT
TRBD1	TRBV29-1	TRBJ2-3	CSVERQGGDTQYF	TGCAGCGTTGAACGACAGGGGGGCGATACGCAGTATTTT